This TCR beta chain was profiled in a study of cytomegalovirus exposure and HLA in healthy donors (dated by TCRdb to the late 2010s). With respect to the entire study: An earlier analysis of some 600 of the donors reported about 300 Gb of sequence data and 90 million to 120 million unique TCR beta sequences obtained from some 170 million T cells. Around 330 gigabases of sequencing data and 70 million to 95 million unique TCR sequences made up an early release that covered nearly 650 HLA-typed donors. Among the roughly 400 genotyped donors, approximately 82% belonged to the genetic ancestry cluster associated with self-reported Caucasian donors. The aim of the study was to test whether cataloging public T cell receptors could identify signatures of past pathogen exposure. The T cell repertoires of roughly 660 subjects were profiled by immunosequencing and related to cytomegalovirus serostatus. In addition to the first cohort of 500 to 850 subjects, a separate validation cohort of 120 different subjects was used. To predict cytomegalovirus infection status, the study combined high-throughput TCR immunosequencing, statistical association of individual TCRs with disease status, and machine learning. In a later analysis, previously published TCR beta repertoires from 550 to 700 donors were re-analyzed and high-resolution HLA genotyping was added so that TCR occurrence patterns could be studied. The later analysis used no new phenotypic data to find candidate immune exposures, relying instead on TCR beta sequences and their occurrence across donors. In an earlier analysis of more than 550 of the donors, high-throughput TCR beta sequencing was used to judge whether each TCR beta V gene segment behaved as functional or pseudogenic. Donor age, sex, ethnicity and CMV serostatus were collected together with the repertoire data. A later genetic analysis took genome-wide SNP genotypes for about 55% of the 666 donors and used that subset as a discovery cohort. All discovery cohort repertoires had been generated on a single sequencing platform. HLA typing covered class I and class II loci at four-digit resolution. The number of typed donors differed by locus: 629-630 for A, B, C, DRB1 and DQB1; roughly 510 for DQA1; around 610 for DPA1; and around 470 for DPB1. Roughly 5 DR-DQ haplotypes were handled as single units for association and clustering, since linkage in the cohort was strong. On average, around 240,000 unique TCR beta nucleotide sequences were sequenced per donor among roughly 430 genotyped donors of the cohort, with 15% to 20% of those sequences being non-productive.

Comments on this clone: It has no known antigen specificity. Qualities for individual bases were not recorded, and no much larger clone is one base off.

In total, approximately 690 healthy bone marrow donors made up the cohort. All cohort members were sampled while nominally healthy, although unrecorded immune exposures were likely present. The donor was CMV seronegative and belonged to the group of over 350 seronegative cohort members. A peripheral blood sample was provided by each donor, and peripheral blood mononuclear cells were used for TCR beta sequencing. Genomic DNA was extracted from the blood cell samples with the Qiagen DNeasy Blood Extraction Kit. Overall results and qualifications from the work: This cohort had only TCR beta chains sequenced, and the lack of alpha or paired-chain data limited which features could be detected. The authors suggested that the approach could potentially be generalized to other disease states and immunological phenotypes. Because HLA typing was missing for some donors at each locus, association tests included only the typed subset. Linkage disequilibrium might explain the correlated functional status among segregating V segments, but an unknown experimental factor could not be ruled out. A few of the identified cytomegalovirus-associated TCR beta chains were confirmed in vitro to be specific for cytomegalovirus antigens. Because counts were too low, fewer than 20 rarely observed V segments, including chromosome 9 orphons, were excluded from the earlier analysis of 587 of the donors. Roughly uniform sequencing depth across donors was assumed in presence/absence analyses, although this assumption may not hold. A later analysis associated 15,000 to 20,000 TCR beta sequences with specific HLA alleles at a false discovery rate of 0.05. Strong co-occurrence of HLA alleles, especially DR and DQ, made assigning TCR associations to individual alleles difficult. In an earlier analysis of some 500 of the donors, most TCR beta V segments were observed in productive rearrangements about 87% or about 30% of the time, broadly matching IMGT annotations. The classifier was reported to diagnose cytomegalovirus status with high specificity and sensitivity in both the original and validation cohorts. An association between a missense DCLRE1C variant and V-gene and J-gene trimming of TCR beta chains was found in a later genetic analysis and replicated in an independent cohort. According to a later analysis, most CMV-associated TCR beta chains appeared to be HLA-restricted, and the HLA associations seemed to be driven largely by CMV exposure. A later genetic analysis reported fewer N-insertions in productive TCRs among donors in an Asian-associated ancestry cluster than the roughly 700-donor mean. A further reported finding was that TCR beta sequences accurately predicted the HLA-A and HLA-B alleles for most subjects in the first cohort. A later analysis reported that several top co-occurrence clusters appeared linked to parvovirus B19, influenza, CMV and Epstein-Barr virus. The study listed 150 to 200 TCR beta chains as associated with cytomegalovirus. In a later analysis, the rate of TCR association differed among HLA loci, with DRB1 alleles having the most associated TCRs and HLA-C alleles having the fewest. A later analysis found that HLA-associated TCR beta chains were more clonally expanded and had lower generation probabilities than equally common non-associated chains. A cluster of highly shared sequence variants was judged likely to represent a technical artifact of the sequencing pipeline. While some public TCRs were present in many individuals, most TCR sequences turned up only very rarely across donors. Immune exposure information for the cohort was limited to CMV serostatus.

The receptor library was made with the immunoSEQ multiplex PCR assay. A mixture of 60 forward primers for TCR Vbeta segments and 13 reverse primers for TCR Jbeta segments was used in the multiplex PCR. Amplification of the CDR3 region of rearranged TCR beta genes was performed with a multiplex PCR assay on genomic DNA. The Illumina HiSeq System was used to sequence the amplified TCR beta libraries as 87-base-pair reads. As for the authors' bioinformatics: In a later analysis, tens of millions of unique TCR beta chains were counted across the 650 to 750 repertoires, and approximately 11 million of these chains were shared by at least two donors. A nearest-neighbor algorithm error-corrected the raw reads and collapsed the reads into unique sequences, merging closely related sequences to remove PCR and sequencing errors. Alignment of CDR3 sequences to IMGT reference sequences was used to assign V, D and J gene segments. For a sequence to be retained, at least a six-nucleotide match to both a V gene segment and a J gene segment was required. A rearrangement was called productive if the CDR3 had no stop codons and remained in frame with V and J, and every other rearrangement was called non-productive. CDR3 was defined by IMGT convention, running from the second conserved V-encoded cysteine to the conserved J-encoded phenylalanine. Sequences without an unambiguous match to a single V gene segment were excluded from the earlier analysis of 587 of the donors. An earlier analysis of 587 of the donors called V segments functional above 56.7% productive rearrangements and segregating when the between-donor standard deviation exceeded 5%. A statistical classification framework was developed to diagnose cytomegalovirus status using the catalog of TCR beta chain sequences. In a later analysis, V and J genes were assigned by comparing TCR nucleotide sequences against IMGT/GENE-DB human TR gene sequences. A later analysis assigned CDR3 sequences and most-parsimonious VDJ recombination scenarios with the TCRdist pipeline. In a later analysis, each TCR beta chain was defined by its CDR3 amino acid sequence together with its V-gene family, and reads lacking a unique V-gene family were excluded. To address suspected cross-contamination and a sequencing artifact, a later analysis removed a few hundred highly shared, low-generation-probability nucleotide sequences. For each public chain, a later analysis derived a clonal expansion index from normalized ranks of inferred template counts within each repertoire. In a later analysis, generation probabilities were computed using a VDJ recombination model fitted to out-of-frame rearrangements, and the results were checked against IGoR. A later analysis scored TCR-TCR, TCR-HLA and TCR-CMV co-occurrence with hypergeometric tests, applying a repertoire-size bias correction to TCR pairs. To estimate false discovery rates, a later analysis permuted the HLA or CMV assignments 20 times. In a later analysis, co-occurring TCRs were grouped using DBSCAN, with TCRdist sequence similarity added in when clustering inside HLA-allele-positive subsets. For co-occurrence clustering, repertoires with fewer than 30,000 or more than 120,000 public chains were excluded, along with roughly 5 repertoires with anomalous nucleotide sharing. In its TCRdb copy, this immuneACCESS table keeps in-frame sequences only and misses some clones. Where compared with another copy, unresolved V genes explain less than half of these, and the others have no known cause. The DNA gave D and trimming, while V, J and clone size come from that table. Counted in this sample were 110,000 to 150,000 clones; over 70% of them appeared once. The ten largest make up roughly 0.87% of the sample.

Sequenced sample: PBMCs. This clonotype originated in a man younger than 35 in good health and CMV-seronegative.

At the DNA level, the sequence is TGTGCCAGCAGCCTGGTGGGGGCTACCTACGAGCAGTACTTC. Its protein product is CASSLVGATYEQYF. The rearrangement joined TRBV5-6 to TRBJ2-7; perhaps TRBD1 is the D gene, with 6 bases matching. V loses 4 bases, J loses 2 bases, and the germline ends lie 13 bases apart. Looking up the germline V gene yields CDR1 SGHDT and CDR2 YYEEEE. From the cysteine up to the phenylalanine, the CDR3 has a length of 14 residues. The read is trimmed to its CDR3 DNA, 42 bases read in frame from base 1.